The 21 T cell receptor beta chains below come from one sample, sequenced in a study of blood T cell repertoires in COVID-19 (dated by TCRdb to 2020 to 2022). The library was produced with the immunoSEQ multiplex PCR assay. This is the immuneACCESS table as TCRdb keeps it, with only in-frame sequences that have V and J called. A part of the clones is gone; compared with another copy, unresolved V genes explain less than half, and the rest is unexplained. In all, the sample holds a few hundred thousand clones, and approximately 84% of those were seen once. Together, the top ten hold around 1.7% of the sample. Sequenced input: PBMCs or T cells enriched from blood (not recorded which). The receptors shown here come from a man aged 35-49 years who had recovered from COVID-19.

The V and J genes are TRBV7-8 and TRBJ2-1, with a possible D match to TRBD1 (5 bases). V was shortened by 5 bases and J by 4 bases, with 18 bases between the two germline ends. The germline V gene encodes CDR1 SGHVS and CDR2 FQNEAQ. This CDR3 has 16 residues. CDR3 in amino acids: CASSPRRGRQYNEQFF. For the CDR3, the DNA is TGTGCCAGCAGCCCCCGAAGAGGTAGACAGTACAATGAGCAGTTCTTC.

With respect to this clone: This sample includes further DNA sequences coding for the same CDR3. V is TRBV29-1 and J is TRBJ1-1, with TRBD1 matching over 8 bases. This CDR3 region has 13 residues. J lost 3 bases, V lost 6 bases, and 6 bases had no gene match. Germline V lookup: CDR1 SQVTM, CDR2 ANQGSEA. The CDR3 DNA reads TGCAGCGTGGCCGGACAGGGCTACACTGAAGCTTTCTTT. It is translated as CSVAGQGYTEAFF.

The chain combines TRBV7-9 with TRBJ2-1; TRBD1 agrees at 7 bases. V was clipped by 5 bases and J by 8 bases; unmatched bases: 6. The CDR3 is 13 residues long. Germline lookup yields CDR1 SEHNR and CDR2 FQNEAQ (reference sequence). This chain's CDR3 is CASSHTGVDEQFF. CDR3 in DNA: TGTGCCAGCAGCCATACAGGGGTCGATGAGCAGTTCTTC. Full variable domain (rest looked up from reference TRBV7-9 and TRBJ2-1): DTGVSQNPRHKITKRGQNVTFRCDPISEHNRLYWYRQTLGQGPEFLTYFQNEAQLEKSRLLSDRFSAERPKGSFSTLEIQRTEQGDSAMYLCASSHTGVDEQFFGPGTRLTVL.

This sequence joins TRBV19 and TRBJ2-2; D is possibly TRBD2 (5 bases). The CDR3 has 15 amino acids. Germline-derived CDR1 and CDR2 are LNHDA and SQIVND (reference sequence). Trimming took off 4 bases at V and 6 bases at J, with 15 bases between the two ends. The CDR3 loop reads CASSNSRLSSGELFF. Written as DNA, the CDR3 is TGTGCCAGTAGTAATTCGAGACTATCGTCCGGGGAGCTGTTTTTT. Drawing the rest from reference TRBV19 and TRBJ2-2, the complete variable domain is DGGITQSPKYLFRKEGQNVTLSCEQNLNHDAMYWYRQDPGQGLRLIYYSQIVNDFQKGDIAEGYSVSREKKESFPLTVTSAQKNPTAFYLCASSNSRLSSGELFFGEGSRLTVL.

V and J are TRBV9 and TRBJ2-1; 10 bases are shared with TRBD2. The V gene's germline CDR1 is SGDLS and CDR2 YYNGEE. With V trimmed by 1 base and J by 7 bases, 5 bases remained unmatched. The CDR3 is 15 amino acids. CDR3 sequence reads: CASSVLAGEPNEQFF. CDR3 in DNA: TGTGCCAGCAGCGTACTAGCGGGAGAACCGAATGAGCAGTTCTTC.

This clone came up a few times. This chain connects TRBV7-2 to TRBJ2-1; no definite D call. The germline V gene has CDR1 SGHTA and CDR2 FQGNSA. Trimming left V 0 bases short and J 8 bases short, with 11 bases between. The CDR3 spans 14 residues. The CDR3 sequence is CASSLARGADEQFF. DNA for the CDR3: TGTGCCAGCAGCTTAGCGAGAGGAGCTGATGAGCAGTTCTTC.

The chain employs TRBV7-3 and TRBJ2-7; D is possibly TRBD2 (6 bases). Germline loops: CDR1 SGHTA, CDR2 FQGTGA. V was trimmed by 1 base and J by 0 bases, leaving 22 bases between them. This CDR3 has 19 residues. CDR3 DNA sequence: TGTGCCAGCAGCTTAAGGGACTTAGCGGTGTTTACAAGCTCCTACGAGCAGTACTTC. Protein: CASSLRDLAVFTSSYEQYF.

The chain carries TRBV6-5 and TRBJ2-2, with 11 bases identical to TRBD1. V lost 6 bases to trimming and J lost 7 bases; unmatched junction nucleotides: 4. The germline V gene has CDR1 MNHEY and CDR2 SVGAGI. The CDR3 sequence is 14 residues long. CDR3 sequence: CASSRDRGSGELFF. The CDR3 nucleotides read TGTGCCAGCAGCCGGGACAGGGGGAGCGGGGAGCTGTTTTTT.

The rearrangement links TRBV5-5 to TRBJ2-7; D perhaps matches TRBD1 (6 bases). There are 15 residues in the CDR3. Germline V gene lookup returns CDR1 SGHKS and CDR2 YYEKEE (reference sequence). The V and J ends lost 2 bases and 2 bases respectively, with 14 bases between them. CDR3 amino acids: CASSLSGTTAYEQYF. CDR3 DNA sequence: TGTGCCAGCAGCTTATCCGGGACAACCGCCTACGAGCAGTACTTC.

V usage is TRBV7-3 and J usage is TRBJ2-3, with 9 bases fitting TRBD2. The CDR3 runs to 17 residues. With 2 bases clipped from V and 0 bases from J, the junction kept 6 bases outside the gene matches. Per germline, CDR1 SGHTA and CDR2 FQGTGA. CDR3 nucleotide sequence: TGTGCCAGCAGCTTATTCGCGGGGGGGCCGAGCACAGATACGCAGTATTTT. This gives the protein CASSLFAGGPSTDTQYF.

The CDR3 region is CASSAPQGVINSPLHF. The CDR3 DNA sequence: TGTGCCAGCAGCGCACCTCAGGGGGTGATTAATTCACCCCTCCACTTT. The chain employs TRBV9 and TRBJ1-6, with TRBD1 matching 7 bases. Germline loops: CDR1 SGDLS, CDR2 YYNGEE. CDR3 length: 16 residues. Trimming cost V 3 bases and J 6 bases; bases outside gene matches: 9.

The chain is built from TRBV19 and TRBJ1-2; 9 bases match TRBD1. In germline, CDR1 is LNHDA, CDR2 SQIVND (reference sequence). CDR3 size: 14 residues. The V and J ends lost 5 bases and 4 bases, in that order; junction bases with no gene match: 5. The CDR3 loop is CASSGDREIYGYTF. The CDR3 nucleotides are TGTGCCAGTAGTGGGGACAGGGAAATCTATGGCTACACCTTC.

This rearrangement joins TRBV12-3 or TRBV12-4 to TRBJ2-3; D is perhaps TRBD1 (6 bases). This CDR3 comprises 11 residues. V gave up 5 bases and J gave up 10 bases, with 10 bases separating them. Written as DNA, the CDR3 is TGTGCCAGCAGTCACAGGGTAGCGCAGTATTTT. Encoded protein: CASSHRVAQYF.

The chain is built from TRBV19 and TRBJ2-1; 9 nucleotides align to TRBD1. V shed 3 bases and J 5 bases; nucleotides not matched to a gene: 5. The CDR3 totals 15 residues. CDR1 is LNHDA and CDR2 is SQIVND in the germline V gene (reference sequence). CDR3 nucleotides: TGTGCCAGTAGTATGGGACAGGGAGGACACAATGAGCAGTTCTTC. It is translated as CASSMGQGGHNEQFF. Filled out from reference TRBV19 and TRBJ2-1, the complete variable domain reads DGGITQSPKYLFRKEGQNVTLSCEQNLNHDAMYWYRQDPGQGLRLIYYSQIVNDFQKGDIAEGYSVSREKKESFPLTVTSAQKNPTAFYLCASSMGQGGHNEQFFGPGTRLTVL.

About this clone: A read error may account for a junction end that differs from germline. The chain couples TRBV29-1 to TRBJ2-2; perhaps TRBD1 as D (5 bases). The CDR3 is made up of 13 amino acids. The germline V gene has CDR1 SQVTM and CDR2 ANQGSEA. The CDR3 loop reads CSVQDRNTGELFF. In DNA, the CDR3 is TGCAGCGTTCAAGACAGGAACACCGGGGAGCTGTTTTTT.

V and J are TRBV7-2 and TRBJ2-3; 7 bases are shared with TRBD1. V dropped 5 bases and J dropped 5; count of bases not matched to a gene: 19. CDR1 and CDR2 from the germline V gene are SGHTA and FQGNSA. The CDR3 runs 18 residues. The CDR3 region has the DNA TGTGCCAGCAGCGGACCGACCCCACAAGGACAGGAGGAAGATACGCAGTATTTT. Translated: CASSGPTPQGQEEDTQYF.

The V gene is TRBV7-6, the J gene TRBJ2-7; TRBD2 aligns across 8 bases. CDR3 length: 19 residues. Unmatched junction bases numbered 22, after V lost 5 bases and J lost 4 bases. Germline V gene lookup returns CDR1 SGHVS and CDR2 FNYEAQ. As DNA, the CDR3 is TGTGCCAGCAGCCGACCCTTAGGAGATGATGGACTAGCTTCTTACGAGCAGTACTTC. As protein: CASSRPLGDDGLASYEQYF.

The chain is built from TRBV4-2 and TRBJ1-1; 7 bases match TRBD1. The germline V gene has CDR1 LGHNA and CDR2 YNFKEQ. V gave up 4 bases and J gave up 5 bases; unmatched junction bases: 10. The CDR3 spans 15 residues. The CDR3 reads CASSLTDRANTEAFF. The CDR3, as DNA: TGTGCCAGCAGCCTAACTGACAGGGCAAATACTGAAGCTTTCTTT.

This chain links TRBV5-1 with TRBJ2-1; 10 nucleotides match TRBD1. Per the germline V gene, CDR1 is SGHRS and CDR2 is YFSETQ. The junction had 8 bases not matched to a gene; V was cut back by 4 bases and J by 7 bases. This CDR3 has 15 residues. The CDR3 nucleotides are TGCGCCAGCAGCGGGGACAGGGGCAGCGTGAATGAGCAGTTCTTC. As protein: CASSGDRGSVNEQFF.

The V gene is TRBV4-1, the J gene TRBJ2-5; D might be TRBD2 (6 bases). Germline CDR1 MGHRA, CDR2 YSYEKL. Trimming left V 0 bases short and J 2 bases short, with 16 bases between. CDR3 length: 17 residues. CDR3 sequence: CASSQEGRWDSQETQYF. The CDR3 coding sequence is TGCGCCAGCAGCCAAGAGGGTAGGTGGGACTCACAAGAGACCCAGTACTTC.

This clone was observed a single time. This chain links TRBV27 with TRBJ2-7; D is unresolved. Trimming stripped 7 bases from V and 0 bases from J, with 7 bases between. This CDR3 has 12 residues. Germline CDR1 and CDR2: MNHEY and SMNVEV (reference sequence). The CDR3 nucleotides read TGTGCCAGCACTTCCGGCTCCTACGAGCAGTACTTC. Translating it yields CASTSGSYEQYF.